The entry below gives a single T cell receptor beta chain sequence along with its context. Its antigen is as yet unknown. The CDR3 runs to 15 residues. V was cut by 7 bases and J by 0 bases, with 13 bases left in between. Germline-derived CDR1 and CDR2 are SGHRS and YFSETQ. This sample was taken from a study of radiation and T cells in renal cell carcinoma. In the study overall: Nephrectomy followed 15 Gy stereotactic body radiation by 4 weeks.

The time point denotes: baseline pretreatment blood. The treatment denotes: 15 Gy SBRT to primary tumor, nephrectomy 4 weeks later. Blood was sampled at baseline, 2 weeks and 4 weeks after SBRT. This table comes from immunoSEQ multiplex PCR, and its TCRdb copy is limited to in-frame clones, with some not included. The sample carries 50,000 to 75,000 clones, 65% to 85% recorded once. The study's findings and limits: From baseline, blood top tumor clonotypes peaked at 2 weeks post-radiation.

This receptor was identified in a man aged 60-69 years with renal cell carcinoma. The sample here was blood, taken from a patient whose treatment included radiotherapy and nephrectomy. V is TRBV5-1 and J is TRBJ2-2, with D unclear. Written as DNA, the CDR3 is TGCGCCAGCCGGTTAGACGGGTCGAACACCGGGGAGCTGTTTTTT. Protein: CASRLDGSNTGELFF.